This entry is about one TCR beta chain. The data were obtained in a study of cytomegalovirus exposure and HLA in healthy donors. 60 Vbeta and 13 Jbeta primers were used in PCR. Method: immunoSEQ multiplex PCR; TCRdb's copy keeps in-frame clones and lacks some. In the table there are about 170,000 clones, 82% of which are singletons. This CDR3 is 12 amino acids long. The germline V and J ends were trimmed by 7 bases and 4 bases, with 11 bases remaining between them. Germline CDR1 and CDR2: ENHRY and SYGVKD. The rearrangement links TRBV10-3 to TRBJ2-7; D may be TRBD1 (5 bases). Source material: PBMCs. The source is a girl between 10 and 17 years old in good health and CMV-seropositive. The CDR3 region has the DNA TGTGCCATCAACCAGGGTGGGTACGAGCAGTACTTC. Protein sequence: CAINQGGYEQYF.